This T cell receptor beta chain was sequenced for a study of regulatory T cells in long-lasting Graves disease. CDR3 length equals 15 residues. CDR1 SGHRS and CDR2 YFSETQ come from the germline V gene. General study results and limits: With under 3,500 shared public clonotypes, persistent patients exceeded new patients, who shared about a thousand. Not thyroid tissue but only peripheral blood was studied.

Assembly of TCR beta libraries relied on iRepertoire HTBI primers together with Arm-PCR of CDR3 regions. A single record per CDR3 protein comes from TCRdb applying MiXCR to the multiplex PCR reads. This table has approximately 500,000 distinct CDR3 sequences, roughly 21% appearing once. Regarding this clonotype: Its antigen is not known. One junction end does not reproduce the germline sequence, and a read error may be involved.

Noted time point: persistent/refractory GD, antithyroid drugs over 5 years with positive TRAb. The TCR library was prepared using RNA isolated from PBMCs. Those enrolled as patients came out of an endocrinology department in Xi'an, China. The chain has TRBV5-1 and TRBJ1-4; D unresolved. The origin of this receptor is a female donor with Graves disease. The specimen comprised peripheral blood mononuclear cells (PBMCs), sampled when the disease was refractory, from a patient treated with antithyroid drugs. CDR3 loop: CASSLDWEENEKLFF. The CDR3 DNA follows: TGTGCCAGCAGCTTAGATTGGGAGGAAAATGAAAAACTGTTTTTT.